This TCR beta chain was sequenced during a study of blood T cell repertoires in COVID-19. Across the study: Nucleic acid was either cDNA or gDNA, and it came from T cells, B-cell-depleted T cells, or PBMCs.

Participants came from roughly 24 US areas, aged about 18 to 95 years. The assay was immunoSEQ multiplex PCR, and TCRdb's table has in-frame clones only and misses some. In the table there are approximately 180,000 clones, approximately 92% of which are singletons. The sample comprised PBMCs or T cells enriched from blood (not recorded which). This clonotype was obtained from a woman aged 40 to 50 with acute COVID-19.

CDR3 nucleotides: TGTGCCAGCAGCCGGACAGGCCTTGGGGTCGAGCAGTACTTC. Encoded protein: CASSRTGLGVEQYF. The rearrangement uses TRBV6-2 or TRBV6-3 and TRBJ2-7; 7 positions agree with TRBD1. With 6 bases clipped from V and 6 bases from J, the junction kept 11 bases outside the gene matches. The length of the CDR3 is 14 residues. CDR1 MNHEY and CDR2 SVGEGT come from the germline V gene.